A single sample is the source of the 26 T cell receptor beta chains below, sequenced in a study of shared clonotypes between healthy human individuals. Repertoires were generated with immunoSEQ multiplex PCR, while TCRdb's copy carries only in-frame clones and drops some. The table has 400,000 to 500,000 clones, 65% to 80% seen once. The specimen was PBMCs. The receptors stem from a woman in her thirties or forties in good health. Some clones in this sample may be carry-over from other donors' samples.

This chain joins TRBV28 and TRBJ2-3, with D hard to call. Germline V CDR1 and CDR2: MDHEN, SYDVKM. V lost 2 bases to trimming and J lost 1 base, with 10 bases between them. CDR3 size: 15 residues. The CDR3 reads CASSLEAAGTDTQYF. The DNA of the CDR3 is TGTGCCAGCAGTTTAGAAGCCGCCGGCACAGATACGCAGTATTTT.

The chain is built from TRBV19 and TRBJ2-5; 7 bases match TRBD1. Germline CDR1 reads LNHDA; CDR2 reads SQIVND (reference sequence). The CDR3 covers 13 residues. V lost 6 bases, J lost 4 bases, and 5 bases stayed unmatched. For the CDR3, the DNA is TGTGCCAGTAGCTCAACAGGGGCAGAGACCCAGTACTTC. It specifies CASSSTGAETQYF.

CDR3 in amino acids: CASSIDLGYTF. DNA of the CDR3: TGTGCCAGTAGTATAGATCTTGGCTACACCTTC. The chain recombines TRBV19 with TRBJ1-2; D unclear. The CDR3 is 11 residues long. Germline V gene data show CDR1 as LNHDA and CDR2 as SQIVND (reference sequence). Trimming removed 0 bases from V and 7 bases from J, with 3 bases in between.

As concerns this clone: Other DNA sequences within the sample encode an identical CDR3. The chain uses TRBV7-9 and TRBJ2-5; D unclear. Germline CDR1 is SEHNR and CDR2 is FQNEAQ (reference sequence). The CDR3 runs 12 residues. V dropped 3 bases and J dropped 4 bases, with 6 bases sitting between them. CDR3 protein: CASSLVGETQYF. The CDR3 region has the DNA TGTGCCAGCAGCTTGGTTGGAGAGACCCAGTACTTC. The whole variable domain, remainder taken from reference TRBV7-9 and TRBJ2-5, is DTGVSQNPRHKITKRGQNVTFRCDPISEHNRLYWYRQTLGQGPEFLTYFQNEAQLEKSRLLSDRFSAERPKGSFSTLEIQRTEQGDSAMYLCASSLVGETQYFGPGTRLLVL.

This sequence joins TRBV19 and TRBJ1-1; TRBD1 is a possible D gene (6 bases). This CDR3 region has 14 residues. CDR1 is LNHDA and CDR2 is SQIVND in the germline V gene (reference sequence). Trimming pared 6 bases from V and 4 bases from J, leaving 15 bases between. The CDR3 nucleotides read TGTGCCAGTAGCCATGGGGGCGCGTCCACTGAAGCTTTCTTT. It translates to CASSHGGASTEAFF.

The chain is built from TRBV11-3 and TRBJ2-5, with 9 positions matching TRBD2. V trimming: 1 base; J trimming: 5 bases; junction bases outside the gene matches: 5. CDR1 is SGHNT and CDR2 is YENEEA in the germline V gene. This CDR3 has 15 amino acids. CDR3 sequence reads: CASSLASGIGETQYF. The CDR3 region has the DNA TGTGCCAGCAGCTTAGCTAGCGGGATCGGGGAGACCCAGTACTTC.

V and J are TRBV5-1 and TRBJ2-1, with TRBD2 matching 9 bases. The CDR3 sequence is 17 residues long. J lost 4 bases, V lost 0 bases, and 8 bases had no gene match. Germline V lookup: CDR1 SGHRS, CDR2 YFSETQ. CDR3 amino acids: CASSLELAGLLYNEQFF. DNA for the CDR3: TGCGCCAGCAGCTTGGAGCTAGCGGGACTACTTTACAATGAGCAGTTCTTC.

This chain uses TRBV5-1 with TRBJ1-4; 8 positions agree with TRBD1. Germline V gives CDR1 SGHRS, CDR2 YFSETQ. The CDR3 has 14 residues. V was pared by 5 bases and J by 4 bases, with 4 bases of the junction left unmatched. The CDR3 region has the DNA TGCGCCAGCAGTTTACAGGGGGATAATGAAAAACTGTTTTTT. It translates to CASSLQGDNEKLFF.

The chain employs TRBV9 and TRBJ2-2, with 8 positions matching TRBD2. The CDR3 runs to 16 residues. The ends lost 0 bases at V and 2 bases at J; junction bases unmatched: 3. Germline V gene sequence: CDR1 SGDLS, CDR2 YYNGEE. CDR3 residues: CASSVGSGANTGELFF. The CDR3, as DNA: TGTGCCAGCAGCGTAGGTAGCGGGGCAAACACCGGGGAGCTGTTTTTT. Drawing the rest from reference TRBV9 and TRBJ2-2, the complete variable domain is DSGVTQTPKHLITATGQRVTLRCSPRSGDLSVYWYQQSLDQGLQFLIQYYNGEERAKGNILERFSAQQFPDLHSELNLSSLELGDSALYFCASSVGSGANTGELFFGEGSRLTVL.

This sequence joins TRBV6-4 and TRBJ1-3, with TRBD1 as a possible D gene (6 bases). Between the trimmed V and J ends, which lost 7 bases and 3 bases, there was a span of 28 bases. In germline, CDR1 is MRHNA, CDR2 SNTAGT. The CDR3 contains 19 residues. DNA of the CDR3: TGTGCCAGCATCCCCTCGGACCGGGACAAGGGTTTTGGTGGAAACACCATATATTTT. Translated, it gives CASIPSDRDKGFGGNTIYF.

This sequence joins TRBV7-9 and TRBJ2-1, with 8 bases lining up with TRBD1. Germline V gene lookup returns CDR1 SEHNR and CDR2 FQNEAQ (reference sequence). This CDR3 spans 14 amino acids. With V trimmed by 7 bases and J by 5 bases, 7 bases remained unmatched. The CDR3 bases are TGTGCCAGCACCCGGACAGGGTCGGACAATGAGCAGTTCTTC. Translation: CASTRTGSDNEQFF.

The chain links TRBV19 to TRBJ2-7, with TRBD1 identical over 10 bases. In germline, CDR1 is LNHDA, CDR2 SQIVND (reference sequence). This CDR3 region has 15 residues. Trimming took 2 bases from V and 0 from J; bases not matched to a gene: 1. The CDR3 sequence is CASSIRTGGSYEQYF. The CDR3 DNA sequence: TGTGCCAGTAGTATAAGGACAGGGGGCTCCTACGAGCAGTACTTC. Based on the CDR3 plus reference TRBV19 and TRBJ2-7, the full variable domain is DGGITQSPKYLFRKEGQNVTLSCEQNLNHDAMYWYRQDPGQGLRLIYYSQIVNDFQKGDIAEGYSVSREKKESFPLTVTSAQKNPTAFYLCASSIRTGGSYEQYFGPGTRLTVT.

This chain connects TRBV30 to TRBJ2-7, with D perhaps matching TRBD1 (5 bases). The CDR3 loop spans 16 amino acids. V was cut by 3 bases and J by 2 bases, with 20 bases left in between. Germline V lookup: CDR1 GTSNPN, CDR2 SVGIG (reference sequence). The CDR3 spells CAWRGRTDKFPYEQYF. In DNA form, the CDR3 reads TGTGCCTGGAGGGGGCGAACAGACAAGTTTCCCTACGAGCAGTACTTC.

The chain joins TRBV4-3 to TRBJ2-1, with 8 bases fitting TRBD2. The CDR3 extends over 17 amino acids. Germline CDR1 is LGHNA and CDR2 is YSLEER. V was clipped by 3 bases and J by 0 bases; unmatched bases: 7. The CDR3 loop is CASSQRLAQSSYNEQFF. The CDR3 coding sequence is TGCGCCAGCAGCCAGAGACTAGCGCAAAGCTCCTACAATGAGCAGTTCTTC.

This clone has at least ten counts. This sample also contains other DNA sequences that code for the same CDR3. The chain combines TRBV6-5 with TRBJ2-7; 7 bases are a match to TRBD2. V gave up 5 bases and J gave up 0 bases; unmatched junction bases: 7. CDR1 and CDR2 (germline): MNHEY, SVGAGI. The CDR3 runs 15 residues. The CDR3 region is CASSPSSGRSYEQYF. The DNA of the CDR3 is TGTGCCAGCAGTCCATCTAGCGGACGCTCCTACGAGCAGTACTTC.

The genes are TRBV30 and TRBJ2-5; TRBD2 agrees at 9 bases. V was clipped by 0 bases and J by 11 bases; unmatched bases: 7. The CDR3 runs to 13 residues. Germline V gene data show CDR1 as GTSNPN and CDR2 as SVGIG (reference sequence). The CDR3 nucleotides are TGTGCCTGGAGTGTATTGAGCGGGAGGCTTCAGTACTTC. Its protein is CAWSVLSGRLQYF.

The CDR3, as DNA: TGTGCCAGCTCATTACAGGGGGCTGAAGCTTTCTTT. Translated, it gives CASSLQGAEAFF. V is TRBV18 and J is TRBJ1-1; 8 nucleotides align to TRBD1. Trimming at V came to 5 bases and at J to 6 bases, leaving 2 bases not matched to a gene. CDR3 length: 12 amino acids. The V gene's germline CDR1 is KGHSH and CDR2 LQKENI.

In DNA, the CDR3 is TGTGCCAGCAGCCAGGGTCTAGCGAAAGATACGCAGTATTTT. Amino acids: CASSQGLAKDTQYF. The chain has TRBV7-2 and TRBJ2-3, with D tentatively TRBD2 (6 bases). V lost 5 bases, J lost 5 bases, and 14 bases lay in between. CDR1 and CDR2 from the germline V gene are SGHTA and FQGNSA. The CDR3 is made up of 14 amino acids. Using reference TRBV7-2 and TRBJ2-3 for the parts outside the CDR3, the full variable domain is GAGVSQSPSNKVTEKGKDVELRCDPISGHTALYWYRQSLGQGLEFLIYFQGNSAPDKSGLPSDRFSAERTGGSVSTLTIQRTQQEDSAVYLCASSQGLAKDTQYFGPGTRLTVL.

The gene calls are TRBV4-1 and TRBJ2-6, with D unresolved. Germline values: CDR1 MGHRA, CDR2 YSYEKL. The germline V and J ends were trimmed by 2 bases and 4 bases, with 21 bases remaining between them. This CDR3 region has 19 residues. The CDR3: CASSQFGGLLTPGANVLTF. The CDR3 bases are TGCGCCAGCAGCCAATTTGGTGGCCTCCTAACCCCAGGGGCCAACGTCCTGACTTTC.

This chain uses TRBV29-1 with TRBJ2-3; D may be TRBD1 (6 bases). The germline V gene has CDR1 SQVTM and CDR2 ANQGSEA. V gave up 5 bases and J gave up 4 bases, with 13 bases separating them. This CDR3 region has 13 residues. This CDR3 is CSVTGYRADTQYF. CDR3 DNA: TGCAGCGTTACAGGCTACAGGGCAGATACGCAGTATTTT.

The chain links TRBV2 to TRBJ2-5; tentative D call: TRBD1 (6 bases). The length of the CDR3 is 15 residues. Germline loops: CDR1 SNHLY, CDR2 FYNNEI. V gave up 5 bases and J gave up 0 bases, with 13 bases separating them. DNA for the CDR3: TGTGCCAGCAGTCTCCGCACAGGGAACCAAGAGACCCAGTACTTC. It yields the protein CASSLRTGNQETQYF.

V is TRBV4-1 and J is TRBJ1-5, with D possibly matching TRBD1 (5 bases). The CDR3 contains 16 residues. Trimming shortened V by 0 bases and J by 3 bases, and 12 bases separated the two germline ends. Per germline, CDR1 MGHRA and CDR2 YSYEKL. The CDR3 region is CASSQERAGHNQPQHF. The CDR3 nucleotides are TGCGCCAGCAGCCAAGAACGGGCAGGGCACAATCAGCCCCAGCATTTT.

J is TRBJ1-3 and V is TRBV6-6, with D uncertain. V was shortened by 6 bases and J by 8 bases, with 8 bases between the two germline ends. The CDR3 contains 11 residues. The germline gives CDR1 MNHNY, CDR2 SVGAGI (reference sequence). The CDR3 loop reads CASSPRDTIYF. The CDR3 DNA sequence: TGTGCCAGCAGCCCCCGTGACACCATATATTTT.

This sequence joins TRBV7-3 and TRBJ2-1, with unresolved D. The V gene's germline CDR1 is SGHTA and CDR2 FQGTGA. V lost 0 bases to trimming and J lost 5 bases, with 8 bases between them. The length of the CDR3 is 14 residues. Here the CDR3 reads CASSLTRSDNEQFF. The CDR3 nucleotides are TGTGCCAGCAGCTTAACTCGGTCGGACAATGAGCAGTTCTTC. Full variable domain (rest looked up from reference TRBV7-3 and TRBJ2-1): GAGVSQTPSNKVTEKGKYVELRCDPISGHTALYWYRQSLGQGPEFLIYFQGTGAADDSGLPNDRFFAVRPEGSVSTLKIQRTERGDSAVYLCASSLTRSDNEQFFGPGTRLTVL.

This chain links TRBV7-9 with TRBJ2-7; the D is unclear. CDR3 length: 13 amino acids. The germline V and J ends were trimmed by 1 base and 4 bases, with 8 bases remaining between them. Germline V CDR1 and CDR2: SEHNR, FQNEAQ (reference sequence). CDR3 loop: CASSLVGLYEQYF. DNA for the CDR3: TGTGCCAGCAGCTTAGTGGGGTTATACGAGCAGTACTTC.

This clone was counted only a few times. This chain joins TRBV19 and TRBJ1-2; no firm D call. V lost 5 bases, J lost 7 bases, and 11 bases lay in between. The CDR3 totals 12 residues. Germline V gene lookup returns CDR1 LNHDA and CDR2 SQIVND (reference sequence). CDR3 in DNA: TGTGCCAGTAGTGGGGAGGGCCGTGGCTACACCTTC. This translates into CASSGEGRGYTF.